A single sample is the source of the 10 T cell receptor beta chains below, sequenced in a study of blood T cell repertoires in COVID-19. Sequencing used immunoSEQ multiplex PCR; TCRdb keeps in-frame clones, though not all of them. The sample holds approximately 300,000 clones, 85% seen once. Material for sequencing was PBMCs or T cells enriched from blood (not recorded which). Receptors were obtained from a woman aged 30 to 39 who had been exposed to COVID-19.

This chain joins TRBV9 and TRBJ2-3, with D unclear. This CDR3 region has 11 residues. V was pared by 0 bases and J by 8 bases, with 4 bases between. Germline CDR1 SGDLS, CDR2 YYNGEE. CDR3 bases: TGTGCCAGCAGCGTAGGCGGTACGCAGTATTTT. Protein: CASSVGGTQYF.

The rearrangement joins TRBV2 to TRBJ1-5, with D maybe TRBD1 (6 bases). Germline CDR1 is SNHLY and CDR2 is FYNNEI. This CDR3 spans 15 amino acids. Trimming took off 8 bases at V and 0 bases at J, with 14 bases between the two ends. Written as DNA, the CDR3 is TGTGCCAGCCGGACAGACGCTTATAGCAATCAGCCCCAGCATTTT. It yields the protein CASRTDAYSNQPQHF.

This chain joins TRBV5-1 and TRBJ2-2; perhaps TRBD2 as D (6 bases). The CDR3 spans 15 residues. Trimming took off 1 base at V and 6 bases at J, with 13 bases between the two ends. The germline gives CDR1 SGHRS, CDR2 YFSETQ. The CDR3 DNA follows: TGCGCCAGCAGCTTGACTAGCAGTCTATCCGGGGAGCTGTTTTTT. This encodes CASSLTSSLSGELFF.

The chain recombines TRBV19 with TRBJ2-4; possible D gene TRBD2, 5 bases. The V end was cut by 11 bases, the J end by 0 bases, with 23 bases between. CDR1 and CDR2 (germline): LNHDA, SQIVND (reference sequence). The CDR3 is 17 residues long. CDR3 loop: CASKTRARRIAKNIQYF. The CDR3 nucleotides are TGTGCCTCCAAAACTAGGGCGCGCAGGATAGCCAAAAACATTCAGTACTTC.

CDR3 nucleotide sequence: TGTGCCAGCAGCGTTGGGACTACTCTGCCGAGGGAGCTGTTTTTT. Encoded protein: CASSVGTTLPRELFF. The rearrangement joins TRBV9 to TRBJ2-2; 7 positions match TRBD2. V gave up 2 bases and J gave up 9 bases; unmatched junction bases: 10. This CDR3 has 15 residues. The germline CDR1 and CDR2 sequences are SGDLS and YYNGEE.

The rearrangement links TRBV18 to TRBJ1-3; TRBD1 is a possible D gene (6 bases). The length of the CDR3 is 16 residues. Looked up from germline, CDR1 is KGHSH and CDR2 is LQKENI. Between the trimmed V and J ends, which lost 3 bases and 1 base, there was a span of 13 bases. CDR3 in DNA: TGTGCCAGCTCACCTTCAGGGGCGCAGTCTGGAAACACCATATATTTT. This translates into CASSPSGAQSGNTIYF.

The genes are TRBV7-2 and TRBJ1-1; possibly TRBD1 for D (6 bases). The germline V and J ends were trimmed by 5 bases and 8 bases, with 18 bases remaining between them. This CDR3 region has 14 residues. CDR1 is SGHTA, CDR2 FQGNSA, per germline. This chain's CDR3 is CASSRIPQGGEAFF. In DNA, the CDR3 is TGTGCCAGCAGCCGGATACCACAGGGCGGGGAAGCTTTCTTT.

This sequence joins TRBV28 and TRBJ1-5; D call uncertain. This CDR3 region has 15 residues. Germline V gene sequence: CDR1 MDHEN, CDR2 SYDVKM. Trimming removed 2 bases from V and 0 bases from J, with 8 bases in between. The CDR3 loop is CASSLTPVSNQPQHF. CDR3 bases: TGTGCCAGCAGTTTAACCCCAGTTAGCAATCAGCCCCAGCATTTT.

The chain carries TRBV4-1 and TRBJ2-7; 9 bases align to TRBD1. V was pared by 11 bases and J by 7 bases, with 12 bases of the junction left unmatched. The CDR3 length is 13 residues. In germline, CDR1 is MGHRA, CDR2 YSYEKL. The CDR3 protein is CASKGGQGNEQYF. The DNA of the CDR3 is TGCGCCTCCAAAGGGGGACAGGGAAATGAGCAGTACTTC.

The V gene is TRBV21-1, the J gene TRBJ2-1; the table gives TRBD2 as D, unverified against the DNA. TRBV21-1 is designated a pseudogene. This CDR3 is built from 12 residues. The CDR3 coding sequence is TGTGCCAGCAGCAAGGGAGTCAATGAGCAGTTCTTC. Its protein is CASSKGVNEQFF.